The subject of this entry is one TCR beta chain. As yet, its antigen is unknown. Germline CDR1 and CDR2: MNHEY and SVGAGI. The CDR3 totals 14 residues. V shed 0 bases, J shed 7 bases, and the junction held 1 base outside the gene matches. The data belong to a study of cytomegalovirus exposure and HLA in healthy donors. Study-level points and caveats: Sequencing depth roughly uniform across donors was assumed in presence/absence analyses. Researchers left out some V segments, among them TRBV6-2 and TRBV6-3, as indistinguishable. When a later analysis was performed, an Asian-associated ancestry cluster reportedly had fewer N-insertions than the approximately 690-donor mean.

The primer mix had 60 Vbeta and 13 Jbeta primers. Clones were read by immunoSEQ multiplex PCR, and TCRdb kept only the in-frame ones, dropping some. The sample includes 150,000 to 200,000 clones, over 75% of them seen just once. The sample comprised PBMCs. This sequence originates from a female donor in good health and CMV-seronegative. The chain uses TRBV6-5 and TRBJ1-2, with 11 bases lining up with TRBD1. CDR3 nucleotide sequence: TGTGCCAGCAGTTACTCCGGGACAGGGGGTGGCTACACCTTC. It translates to CASSYSGTGGGYTF.